The clone carrying this TCR beta chain was seen at least ten times. The sample comes from a study of T cells in Graves' hyperthyroidism and ophthalmopathy. Amplified TCR beta CDR3 regions derived from RNA transcripts. HTBI primers were the set used in a first-round RT-PCR of the TCR CDR3. TCRdb recomputed calls from the multiplex PCR reads with MiXCR, one row per CDR3 protein. The sample lists roughly 350,000 distinct CDR3 sequences, approximately 15% occurring once. The germline V gene encodes CDR1 DFQATT and CDR2 SNEGSKA (reference sequence). CDR3 length: 15 amino acids. V was cut by 4 bases and J by 3 bases, with 16 bases left in between.

The clonotype originates from a middle-aged woman with Graves' ophthalmopathy. The rearrangement uses TRBV20-1 and TRBJ1-5; D ambiguous. The sequenced sample was blood. CDR3 amino acids: CSAMTYSRPNQPQHF. CDR3 nucleotides: TGCAGTGCTATGACCTACTCGCGGCCCAATCAGCCCCAGCATTTT.